This T cell receptor beta chain was found in a study of blood T cell repertoires in COVID-19. Whole-study context: Samples came from the United States, Italy and Spain, spanning acute and convalescent COVID-19.

Per the original data handling: Estimation of nucleated cell counts relied on the amplification of reference gene primers. Produced via immunoSEQ multiplex PCR; TCRdb's table is partial and in-frame only. That table is the source of V, J and clone size, and D and trimming were worked out from the DNA. The sample has some 260,000 clones; about three quarters are singletons. This clone was found a few times. The CDR3 extends over 13 amino acids. The germline V gene encodes CDR1 MNHNS and CDR2 SASEGT. Trimming removed 5 bases at V and 2 bases at J, with 9 bases between. Material for sequencing was peripheral blood. This TCR derives from a woman of 80 years or more with acute or convalescent COVID-19. The chain combines TRBV6-1 with TRBJ1-2; D ambiguous. In nucleotides, the CDR3 is TGTGCCAGCAGTCCACAGATAAACTATGGCTACACCTTC. Encoded protein: CASSPQINYGYTF.